Listed here are 16 T cell receptor beta chains from one sample, sequenced in a study of CD8+CD57+ T cells in acquired aplastic anemia. Flow cytometry had shown expanded CD8+CD57+ cells in the patients chosen for sequencing. Researchers used genomic DNA as the template to profile TCR beta VDJ and CDR3. TCRdb reanalysed the reads using MiXCR and keeps one entry per CDR3 protein. The table has hundreds of thousands of distinct CDR3 sequences, roughly 50% seen once. Material: sorted CD4+, CD8+, or CD8+CD57+ T cells (not recorded which) from PBMCs. The source is a human donor with aplastic anemia.

The sample holds one count of this clonotype. The rearrangement links TRBV10-3 to TRBJ2-3, with D possibly matching TRBD1 (5 bases). Trimming pared 10 bases from V and 1 base from J, leaving 18 bases between. Per germline, CDR1 ENHRY and CDR2 SYGVKD. This CDR3 is 15 amino acids long. The CDR3 DNA reads as TGTGCCAGCAGCGCCGACGGACAACGCACAGATACGCAGTATTTT. Amino acids: CASSADGQRTDTQYF.

On this clonotype: A much more abundant neighbour one base away suggests this may be a read error. The CDR3, as DNA: TGCAGTGCTAGCCCGAGGAGGGGCCTGAACACTGAAGCTTTCTTT. Protein sequence: CSASPRRGLNTEAFF. The chain couples TRBV20-1 to TRBJ1-1; perhaps TRBD1 as D (5 bases). With 3 bases removed from V and 0 bases from J, the gap between germline ends came to 14 bases. Germline CDR1 is DFQATT and CDR2 is SNEGSKA (reference sequence). This CDR3 contains 15 residues.

This clonotype was found many times. V gene TRBV9 combines with J gene TRBJ1-1, with 7 bases matching TRBD1. Germline CDR1 reads SGDLS; CDR2 reads YYNGEE. CDR3 length equals 15 residues. Trimming removed 4 bases from V and 5 bases from J; junction bases left unmatched: 11. The CDR3 protein is CASSRNQGVITEAFF. The CDR3 nucleotides are TGTGCCAGCAGCAGAAACCAGGGGGTGATTACTGAAGCTTTCTTT. The full variable domain, rest sourced from reference TRBV9 and TRBJ1-1, is DSGVTQTPKHLITATGQRVTLRCSPRSGDLSVYWYQQSLDQGLQFLIQYYNGEERAKGNILERFSAQQFPDLHSELNLSSLELGDSALYFCASSRNQGVITEAFFGQGTRLTVV.

The genes are TRBV15 and TRBJ2-7; TRBD1 might be the D (6 bases). The CDR3 contains 16 residues. V was pared by 1 base and J by 5 bases, with 18 bases between. Germline loops: CDR1 LNHNV, CDR2 YYDKDF (reference sequence). In DNA, the CDR3 is TGTGCCACCAGCAGAGGTGTGACCAGGGGTCCGGACGAGCAGTACTTC. This gives the protein CATSRGVTRGPDEQYF.

The V and J genes are TRBV20-1 and TRBJ1-5; D gene unclear. The CDR3 has 15 residues. V dropped 3 bases and J dropped 3 bases, with 15 bases sitting between them. Per the germline V gene, CDR1 is DFQATT and CDR2 is SNEGSKA (reference sequence). The CDR3 sequence is CSARGLGSSNQPQHF. CDR3 sequence (DNA): TGCAGTGCTAGGGGATTGGGGTCTTCCAATCAGCCCCAGCATTTT.

Ten or more counts support this clonotype. The V and J genes are TRBV5-4 and TRBJ2-1, with TRBD2 matching over 10 bases. The CDR3 extends over 15 amino acids. The J segment lost 6 bases and the V segment lost 4 bases, leaving 7 bases of the junction unmatched. CDR1 and CDR2 from the germline V gene are SGHNT and YYREEE (reference sequence). The CDR3 sequence is CASSPAGGPINEQFF. CDR3 coding DNA: TGTGCCAGCAGCCCAGCGGGGGGGCCGATCAATGAGCAGTTCTTC.

V and J are TRBV25-1 and TRBJ2-1; TRBD2 aligns across 11 bases. The CDR3 length is 16 residues. V trimming: 7 bases; J trimming: 3 bases; junction bases outside the gene matches: 8. Germline CDR1 reads MGHDK; CDR2 reads SYGVNS. The chain's CDR3 is CASTGTSGHHYNEQFF. For the CDR3, the DNA is TGTGCCAGCACCGGGACTAGCGGTCACCACTACAATGAGCAGTTCTTC.

A few counts support this clonotype. The V call is TRBV10-3, the J call TRBJ2-4; 9 bases are shared with TRBD1. Germline V gene sequence: CDR1 ENHRY, CDR2 SYGVKD. The CDR3 runs to 15 residues. With 5 bases clipped from V and 4 bases from J, the junction kept 6 bases outside the gene matches. CDR3 residues: CAISTGTGRKNIQYF. CDR3 DNA sequence: TGTGCCATCAGTACCGGGACAGGGAGGAAAAACATTCAGTACTTC.

A few counts support this clonotype. This chain joins TRBV10-3 and TRBJ1-1; D is possibly TRBD1 (5 bases). The CDR3 length is 14 residues. Trimming took 11 bases from V and 0 from J, leaving 16 bases between them. Germline assignment: CDR1 ENHRY and CDR2 SYGVKD. The chain's CDR3 is CAVGGAPVNTEAFF. The CDR3 DNA reads as TGTGCCGTAGGTGGGGCACCAGTGAACACTGAAGCTTTCTTT.

V usage is TRBV19 and J usage is TRBJ1-1; unclear D gene. V was cut by 2 bases and J by 1 base, with 8 bases left in between. Germline V CDR1 and CDR2: LNHDA, SQIVND (reference sequence). This CDR3 has 14 amino acids. For the CDR3, the DNA is TGTGCCAGTAGTATAAGGTCGGCGAACACTGAAGCTTTCTTT. Its protein is CASSIRSANTEAFF.

The sample holds many counts of this clonotype. This chain connects TRBV12-3 or TRBV12-4 to TRBJ2-5, with unresolved D. The CDR3 has 12 amino acids. The V end lost 3 bases, the J end lost 4 bases, and 6 bases lay between the germline ends. The DNA of the CDR3 is TGTGCCAGCAGTTTCAGGTTAGAGACCCAGTACTTC. Its protein is CASSFRLETQYF.

The chain is built from TRBV24-1 and TRBJ1-1; D is undetermined. The CDR3 has 13 residues. Trimming removed 2 bases at V and 0 bases at J, with 3 bases between. CDR1 KGHDR and CDR2 SFDVKD come from the germline V gene. CDR3 sequence reads: CATSDSMNTEAFF. The CDR3 DNA reads as TGTGCCACCAGTGATTCCATGAACACTGAAGCTTTCTTT.

CDR3 DNA sequence: TGTGCCAGTAGTCTCACGGACAGGGAGGGTTCACCCCTCCACTTT. Translated, it gives CASSLTDREGSPLHF. The chain joins TRBV19 to TRBJ1-6; 8 bases align to TRBD1. The CDR3 length is 15 residues. The junction had 9 bases not matched to a gene; V was cut back by 5 bases and J by 9 bases. The V gene's germline CDR1 is LNHDA and CDR2 SQIVND (reference sequence).

The sample holds a few counts of this clonotype. The chain is built from TRBV7-6 and TRBJ2-7; D gene uncertain. Germline CDR1 reads SGHVS; CDR2 reads FNYEAQ. The V gene lost 5 bases and the J gene lost 7 bases, with 18 bases spanning the gap. The CDR3 length is 14 residues. The CDR3 sequence: CASSSLITGVEQYF. In DNA, the CDR3 is TGTGCCAGCAGCAGCTTAATAACTGGAGTGGAGCAGTACTTC.

This clonotype was counted many times. The chain carries TRBV2 and TRBJ2-7, with D possibly being TRBD1 (6 bases). This CDR3 has 13 residues. Between the trimmed V and J ends, which lost 7 bases and 4 bases, there was a span of 14 bases. From germline, CDR1 is SNHLY and CDR2 FYNNEI. In nucleotides, the CDR3 is TGTGCCAGCACCCTCGGACAGAGTTACGAGCAGTACTTC. This translates into CASTLGQSYEQYF.

The genes are TRBV9 and TRBJ2-7, with D possibly being TRBD1 or TRBD2 (5 bases each). The V end lost 0 bases, the J end lost 2 bases, and 9 bases lay between the germline ends. This CDR3 region has 14 residues. CDR1 SGDLS and CDR2 YYNGEE come from the germline V gene. The CDR3 coding sequence is TGTGCCAGCAGCGTAGGAGGGGACCCCTACGAGCAGTACTTC. Protein: CASSVGGDPYEQYF.